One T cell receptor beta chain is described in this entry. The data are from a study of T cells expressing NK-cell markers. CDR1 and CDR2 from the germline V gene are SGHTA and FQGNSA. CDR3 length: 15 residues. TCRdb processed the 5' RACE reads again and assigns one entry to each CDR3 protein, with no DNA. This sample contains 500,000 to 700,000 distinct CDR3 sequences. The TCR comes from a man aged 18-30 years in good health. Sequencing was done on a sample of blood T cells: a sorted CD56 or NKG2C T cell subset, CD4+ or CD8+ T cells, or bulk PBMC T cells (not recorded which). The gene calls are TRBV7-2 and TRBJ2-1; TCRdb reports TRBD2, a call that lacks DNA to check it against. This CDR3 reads CASRKWREGDNEQFF.